The 14 T cell receptor beta chains below all came from one sample that was sequenced in a study of T cell clones after liver transplantation. Libraries were prepared by immunoSEQ multiplex PCR; TCRdb keeps only in-frame clonotypes and omits some of them. Of about 76,000 clones listed, 70% to 90% are singletons. The sequencing used CD4+ T cells from blood, collected at the 22-month timepoint. These TCRs come from a human patient who received a liver transplant. Some T cells here may be from the graft donor.

The rearrangement uses TRBV5-4 and TRBJ1-2; 7 bases match TRBD1. The CDR3 sequence is 13 residues long. V dropped 4 bases and J dropped 8; count of bases not matched to a gene: 8. Germline CDR1 is SGHNT and CDR2 is YYREEE (reference sequence). For the CDR3, the DNA is TGTGCCAGCAGCACCGGGACAGTACGGGGCTACACCTTC. Amino acids: CASSTGTVRGYTF.

This sequence joins TRBV28 and TRBJ2-5; 9 positions agree with TRBD1. Germline V gene sequence: CDR1 MDHEN, CDR2 SYDVKM. The ends lost 4 bases at V and 5 bases at J; junction bases unmatched: 5. The CDR3 loop spans 14 amino acids. The CDR3 DNA reads TGTGCCAGCAGTTCGGGGACAGGGAGGGAGACCCAGTACTTC. Amino acid sequence: CASSSGTGRETQYF.

The chain employs TRBV6-5 and TRBJ1-2, with D perhaps matching TRBD1 (6 bases). The CDR3 extends over 15 amino acids. Per germline, CDR1 MNHEY and CDR2 SVGAGI. Trimming shortened V by 6 bases and J by 6 bases, and 20 bases separated the two germline ends. In DNA, the CDR3 is TGTGCCAGCAGCCGGAGACCTACAGGGAGCGATGGCTACACCTTC. Residues: CASSRRPTGSDGYTF.

The J gene is TRBJ2-3, the V gene TRBV7-9; TRBD1 agrees at 9 bases. Per germline, CDR1 SEHNR and CDR2 FQNEAQ (reference sequence). The CDR3 runs to 15 residues. V shed 5 bases, J shed 5 bases, and the junction held 8 bases outside the gene matches. This chain's CDR3 is CASSRGTGKGDTQYF. In DNA form, the CDR3 reads TGTGCCAGCAGCAGGGGGACAGGGAAGGGAGATACGCAGTATTTT. The whole variable domain, filled in from reference TRBV7-9 and TRBJ2-3, reads DTGVSQNPRHKITKRGQNVTFRCDPISEHNRLYWYRQTLGQGPEFLTYFQNEAQLEKSRLLSDRFSAERPKGSFSTLEIQRTEQGDSAMYLCASSRGTGKGDTQYFGPGTRLTVL.

The rearrangement joins TRBV18 to TRBJ1-1, with D possibly matching TRBD1 (5 bases). Germline V gene data show CDR1 as KGHSH and CDR2 as LQKENI. This CDR3 comprises 15 residues. Trimming took off 3 bases at V and 1 base at J, with 12 bases between the two ends. The CDR3 loop reads CASSPNLGQNTEAFF. The CDR3 nucleotides read TGTGCCAGCTCACCCAACCTGGGGCAGAACACTGAAGCTTTCTTT.

The chain employs TRBV18 and TRBJ2-1; D is unclear. Germline V lookup: CDR1 KGHSH, CDR2 LQKENI. The CDR3 totals 12 residues. Trimming took 5 bases from V and 5 from J, leaving 7 bases between them. The CDR3 reads CASSTGNNEQFF. The DNA for the CDR3 is TGTGCCAGCTCAACCGGAAACAATGAGCAGTTCTTC. Variable domain in full (rest from reference TRBV18 and TRBJ2-1): NAGVMQNPRHLVRRRGQEARLRCSPMKGHSHVYWYRQLPEEGLKFMVYLQKENIIDESGMPKERFSAEFPKEGPSILRIQQVVRGDSAAYFCASSTGNNEQFFGPGTRLTVL.

The rearrangement uses TRBV2 and TRBJ1-4; D gene unclear. V lost 4 bases to trimming and J lost 5 bases, with 8 bases between them. The CDR3 runs 13 residues. Germline V gene lookup returns CDR1 SNHLY and CDR2 FYNNEI. CDR3 nucleotides: TGTGCCAGCAGTGTAGAACGGAATGAAAAACTGTTTTTT. This encodes CASSVERNEKLFF. Full variable domain (outside the CDR3, taken from reference TRBV2 and TRBJ1-4): EPEVTQTPSHQVTQMGQEVILRCVPISNHLYFYWYRQILGQKVEFLVSFYNNEISEKSEIFDDQFSVERPDGSNFTLKIRSTKLEDSAMYFCASSVERNEKLFFGSGTQLSVL.

Only one count was recorded for this clone. CDR3 nucleotides: TGTGCCAGCAGTGAAGGGACAGGGGGTTCTCAGCCCCAGCATTTT. It encodes CASSEGTGGSQPQHF. This chain connects TRBV6-1 to TRBJ1-5; 10 nucleotides agree with TRBD1. J gave up 6 bases and V 1 base, and 3 bases lay outside the gene matches. The CDR3 has 15 amino acids. The germline V gene has CDR1 MNHNS and CDR2 SASEGT.

The genes are TRBV7-2 and TRBJ2-2; the match to TRBD1 covers 7 bases. The CDR3 has 16 residues. Germline V lookup: CDR1 SGHTA, CDR2 FQGNSA. The V gene end was trimmed by 6 bases and the J gene end by 7 bases; junction bases not matched to a gene: 14. CDR3 residues: CASSPDRAWAFGELFF. DNA for the CDR3: TGTGCCAGCAGTCCAGACAGGGCGTGGGCTTTCGGGGAGCTGTTTTTT.

The rearrangement joins TRBV27 to TRBJ2-7; 8 positions agree with TRBD2. CDR3 length: 15 amino acids. CDR1 and CDR2 from the germline V gene are MNHEY and SMNVEV (reference sequence). The ends lost 6 bases at V and 2 bases at J; junction bases unmatched: 9. CDR3 DNA sequence: TGTGCCAGCAGCCGGATTCCGGGGGGGGCCTACGAGCAGTACTTC. Its protein is CASSRIPGGAYEQYF.

Only one count was recorded for this clone. The V and J genes are TRBV27 and TRBJ1-5, with D unclear. Trimming took 2 bases from V and 0 from J, leaving 11 bases between them. CDR3 size: 16 residues. Germline values: CDR1 MNHEY, CDR2 SMNVEV (reference sequence). The CDR3: CASSLTAVYSNQPQHF. Here the CDR3 DNA reads TGTGCCAGCAGTTTAACTGCGGTGTATAGCAATCAGCCCCAGCATTTT.

This chain joins TRBV30 and TRBJ2-1; 7 bases line up with TRBD2. With 4 bases clipped from V and 7 bases from J, the junction kept 10 bases outside the gene matches. Looked up from germline, CDR1 is GTSNPN and CDR2 is SVGIG (reference sequence). The CDR3 runs to 14 residues. CDR3 protein: CAWTYYGAGNEQFF. DNA for the CDR3: TGTGCCTGGACGTATTACGGAGCGGGGAATGAGCAGTTCTTC.

This rearrangement joins TRBV29-1 to TRBJ1-2, with a weak D call TRBD1 (5 bases). CDR3 length equals 12 residues. The ends were cut back, 5 bases at V and 6 bases at J, with 13 bases in the middle. The germline V gene encodes CDR1 SQVTM and CDR2 ANQGSEA. This chain's CDR3 is CSVRDQFHGYTF. CDR3 nucleotide sequence: TGCAGCGTTAGGGACCAGTTTCATGGCTACACCTTC.

The rearrangement uses TRBV6-5 and TRBJ2-5; tentative D call: TRBD1 (6 bases). The ends were cut back, 2 bases at V and 1 base at J, with 8 bases in the middle. The germline CDR1 and CDR2 sequences are MNHEY and SVGAGI. The CDR3 length is 14 residues. The CDR3 nucleotides are TGTGCCAGCAGTTACACCAGGGGCCAAGAGACCCAGTACTTC. It yields the protein CASSYTRGQETQYF.